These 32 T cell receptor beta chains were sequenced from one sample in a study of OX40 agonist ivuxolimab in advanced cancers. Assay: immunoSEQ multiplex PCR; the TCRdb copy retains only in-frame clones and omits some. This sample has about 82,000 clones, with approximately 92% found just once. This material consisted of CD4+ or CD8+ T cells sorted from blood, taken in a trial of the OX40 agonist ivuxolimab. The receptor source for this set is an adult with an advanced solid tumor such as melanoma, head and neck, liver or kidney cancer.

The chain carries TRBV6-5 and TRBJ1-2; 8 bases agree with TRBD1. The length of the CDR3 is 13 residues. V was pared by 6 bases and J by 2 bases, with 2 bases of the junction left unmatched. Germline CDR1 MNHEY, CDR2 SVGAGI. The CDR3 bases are TGTGCCAGCAGGGACAGGGTAAACTATGGCTACACCTTC. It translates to CASRDRVNYGYTF.

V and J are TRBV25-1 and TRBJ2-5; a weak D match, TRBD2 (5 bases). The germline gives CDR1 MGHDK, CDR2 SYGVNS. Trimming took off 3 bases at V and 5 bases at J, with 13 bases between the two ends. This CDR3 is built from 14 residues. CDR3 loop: CASSEPRGGETQYF. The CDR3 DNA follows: TGTGCCAGCAGTGAGCCCAGAGGCGGGGAGACCCAGTACTTC.

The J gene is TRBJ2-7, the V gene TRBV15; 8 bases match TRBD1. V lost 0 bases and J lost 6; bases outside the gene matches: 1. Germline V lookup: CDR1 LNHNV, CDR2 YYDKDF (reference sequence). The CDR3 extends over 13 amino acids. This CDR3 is CATSRDRGPEQYF. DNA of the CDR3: TGTGCCACCAGCAGAGACAGGGGGCCCGAGCAGTACTTC.

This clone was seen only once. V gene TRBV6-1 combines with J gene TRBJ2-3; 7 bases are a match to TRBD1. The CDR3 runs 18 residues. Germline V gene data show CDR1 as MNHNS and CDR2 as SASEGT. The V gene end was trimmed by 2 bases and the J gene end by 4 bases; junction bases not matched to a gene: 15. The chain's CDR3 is CASSEFFWRAGGSDTQYF. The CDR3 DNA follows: TGTGCCAGCAGTGAATTTTTTTGGCGGGCAGGGGGTTCAGATACGCAGTATTTT.

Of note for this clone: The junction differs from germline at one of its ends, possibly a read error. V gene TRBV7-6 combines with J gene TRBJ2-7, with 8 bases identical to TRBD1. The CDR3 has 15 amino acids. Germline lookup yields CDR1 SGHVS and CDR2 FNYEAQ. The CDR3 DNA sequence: TGTGCCAGCAGCCCGAGACAGGGGACGGCCTACGGGCAGTACTTC. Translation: CASSPRQGTAYGQYF.

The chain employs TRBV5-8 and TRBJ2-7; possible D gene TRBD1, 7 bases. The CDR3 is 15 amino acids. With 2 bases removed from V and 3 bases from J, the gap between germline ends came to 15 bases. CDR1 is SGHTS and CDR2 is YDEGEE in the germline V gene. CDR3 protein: CASSFFRGRNYEQYF. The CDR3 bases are TGTGCCAGCAGCTTTTTCAGGGGGAGGAACTACGAGCAGTACTTC.

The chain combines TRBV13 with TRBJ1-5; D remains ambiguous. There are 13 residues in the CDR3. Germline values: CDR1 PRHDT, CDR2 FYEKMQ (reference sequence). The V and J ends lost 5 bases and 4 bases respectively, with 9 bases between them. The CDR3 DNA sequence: TGTGCCAGCAGCAGGACCCCAAATCAGCCCCAGCATTTT. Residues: CASSRTPNQPQHF.

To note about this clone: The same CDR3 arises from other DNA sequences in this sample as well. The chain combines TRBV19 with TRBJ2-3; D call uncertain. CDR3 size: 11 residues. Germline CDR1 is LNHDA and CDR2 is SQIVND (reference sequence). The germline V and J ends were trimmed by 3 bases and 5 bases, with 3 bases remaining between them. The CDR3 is CASSIGDTQYF. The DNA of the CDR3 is TGTGCCAGTAGTATCGGAGATACGCAGTATTTT.

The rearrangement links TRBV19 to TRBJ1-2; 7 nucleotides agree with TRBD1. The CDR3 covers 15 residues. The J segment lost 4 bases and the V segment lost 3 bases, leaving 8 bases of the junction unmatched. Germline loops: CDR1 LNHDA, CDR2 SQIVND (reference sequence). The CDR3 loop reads CASSIASGTAYGYTF. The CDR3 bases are TGTGCCAGTAGTATTGCCTCCGGGACAGCCTATGGCTACACCTTC.

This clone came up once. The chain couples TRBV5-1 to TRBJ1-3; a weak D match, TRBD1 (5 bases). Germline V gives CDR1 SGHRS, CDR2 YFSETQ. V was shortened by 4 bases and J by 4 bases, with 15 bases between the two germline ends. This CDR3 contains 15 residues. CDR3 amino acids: CASSLTGTDGNTIYF. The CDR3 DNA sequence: TGCGCCAGCAGCCTTACCGGGACGGACGGAAACACCATATATTTT.

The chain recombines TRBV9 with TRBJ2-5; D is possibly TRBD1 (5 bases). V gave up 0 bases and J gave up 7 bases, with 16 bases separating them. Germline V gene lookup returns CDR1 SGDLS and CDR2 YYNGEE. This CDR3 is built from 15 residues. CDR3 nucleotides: TGTGCCAGCAGCGTAGGGACGGACAAATGGGGGACCCAGTACTTC. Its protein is CASSVGTDKWGTQYF. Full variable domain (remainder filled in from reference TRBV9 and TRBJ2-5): DSGVTQTPKHLITATGQRVTLRCSPRSGDLSVYWYQQSLDQGLQFLIQYYNGEERAKGNILERFSAQQFPDLHSELNLSSLELGDSALYFCASSVGTDKWGTQYFGPGTRLLVL.

The CDR3 is CASSLSGGATGELFF. CDR3 nucleotide sequence: TGTGCCAGCAGCCTGAGCGGGGGGGCAACCGGGGAGCTGTTTTTT. The rearrangement uses TRBV4-2 and TRBJ2-2; the match to TRBD2 covers 10 bases. Germline V CDR1 and CDR2: LGHNA, YNFKEQ. The junction had 4 bases not matched to a gene; V was cut back by 4 bases and J by 5 bases. The CDR3 contains 15 residues.

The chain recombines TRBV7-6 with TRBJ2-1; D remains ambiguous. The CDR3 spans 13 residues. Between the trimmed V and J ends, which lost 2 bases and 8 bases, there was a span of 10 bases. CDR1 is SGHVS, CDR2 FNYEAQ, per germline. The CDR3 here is CASSLSSGYEQFF. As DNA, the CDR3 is TGTGCCAGCAGCTTATCTTCGGGCTATGAGCAGTTCTTC.

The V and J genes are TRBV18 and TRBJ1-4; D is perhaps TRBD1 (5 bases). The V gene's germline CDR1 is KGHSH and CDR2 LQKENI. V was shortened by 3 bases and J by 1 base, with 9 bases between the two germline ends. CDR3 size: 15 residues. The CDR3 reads CASSPTQGTNEKLFF. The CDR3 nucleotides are TGTGCCAGCTCACCTACCCAGGGAACTAATGAAAAACTGTTTTTT.

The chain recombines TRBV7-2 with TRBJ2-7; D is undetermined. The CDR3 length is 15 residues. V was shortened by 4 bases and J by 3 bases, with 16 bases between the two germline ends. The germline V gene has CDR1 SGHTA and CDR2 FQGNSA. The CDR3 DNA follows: TGTGCCAGCAGCTCTGCCTCTGGCTCCTACTACGAGCAGTACTTC. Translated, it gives CASSSASGSYYEQYF.

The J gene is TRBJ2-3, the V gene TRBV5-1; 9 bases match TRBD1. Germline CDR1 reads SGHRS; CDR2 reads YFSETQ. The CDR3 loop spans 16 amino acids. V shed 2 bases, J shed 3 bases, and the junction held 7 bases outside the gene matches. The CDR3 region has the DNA TGCGCCAGCAGCTTAGGGACAGGGTGGCAAACAGATACGCAGTATTTT. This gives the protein CASSLGTGWQTDTQYF.

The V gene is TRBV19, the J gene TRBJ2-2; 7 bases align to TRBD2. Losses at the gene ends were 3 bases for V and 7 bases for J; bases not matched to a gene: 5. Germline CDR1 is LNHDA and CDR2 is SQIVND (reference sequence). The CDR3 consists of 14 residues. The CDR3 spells CASSILGEGGELFF. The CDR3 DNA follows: TGTGCCAGTAGTATCTTAGGGGAGGGCGGGGAGCTGTTTTTT.

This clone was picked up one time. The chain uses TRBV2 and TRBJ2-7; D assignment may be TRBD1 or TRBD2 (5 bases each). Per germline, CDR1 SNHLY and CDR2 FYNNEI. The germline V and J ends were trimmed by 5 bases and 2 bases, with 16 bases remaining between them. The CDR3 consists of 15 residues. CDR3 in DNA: TGTGCCAGCAGTAAGGGGCGGGTAGCAACCTACGAGCAGTACTTC. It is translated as CASSKGRVATYEQYF.

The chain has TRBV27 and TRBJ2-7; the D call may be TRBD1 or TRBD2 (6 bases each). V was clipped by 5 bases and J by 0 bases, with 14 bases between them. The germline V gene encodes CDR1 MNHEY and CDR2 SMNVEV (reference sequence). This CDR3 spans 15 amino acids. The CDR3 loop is CASSRGDISSYEQYF. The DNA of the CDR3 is TGTGCCAGCAGTAGGGGGGACATAAGCTCCTACGAGCAGTACTTC.

CDR3 amino acids: CASSLAATYNEQFF. The CDR3 DNA reads TGCGCCAGCAGCTTGGCGGCGACATACAATGAGCAGTTCTTC. The V and J genes are TRBV5-1 and TRBJ2-1; D unclear. CDR1 SGHRS and CDR2 YFSETQ come from the germline V gene. V was shortened by 0 bases and J by 4 bases, with 8 bases between the two germline ends. This CDR3 spans 14 amino acids.

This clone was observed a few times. CDR3: CASSLVGLGYTF. In nucleotides, the CDR3 is TGTGCCAGCAGTTTAGTAGGGCTTGGCTACACCTTC. V and J are TRBV28 and TRBJ1-2, with D unresolved. V lost 2 bases, J lost 7 bases, and 8 bases lay in between. CDR1 is MDHEN and CDR2 is SYDVKM in the germline V gene. This CDR3 region has 12 residues.

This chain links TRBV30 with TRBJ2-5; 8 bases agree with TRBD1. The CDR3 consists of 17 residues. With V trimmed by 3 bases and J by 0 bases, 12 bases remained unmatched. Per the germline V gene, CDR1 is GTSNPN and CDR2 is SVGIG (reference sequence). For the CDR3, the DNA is TGTGCCTGGAGCTTTAACAGGGGGACCCCTTACCAAGAGACCCAGTACTTC. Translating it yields CAWSFNRGTPYQETQYF.

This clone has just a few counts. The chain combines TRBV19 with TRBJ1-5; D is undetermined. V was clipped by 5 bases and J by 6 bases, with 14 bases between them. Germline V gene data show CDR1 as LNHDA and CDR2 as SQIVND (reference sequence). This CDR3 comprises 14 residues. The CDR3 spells CASSPVSGPQPQHF. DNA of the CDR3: TGTGCCAGTAGTCCGGTCTCAGGACCTCAGCCCCAGCATTTT.

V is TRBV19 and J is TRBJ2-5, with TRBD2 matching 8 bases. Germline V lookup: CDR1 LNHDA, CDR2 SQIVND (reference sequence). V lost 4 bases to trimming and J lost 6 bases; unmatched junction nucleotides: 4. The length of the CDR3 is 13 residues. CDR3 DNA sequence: TGTGCCAGTAGTAGCGGGGGGCGACAGACCCAGTACTTC. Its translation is CASSSGGRQTQYF. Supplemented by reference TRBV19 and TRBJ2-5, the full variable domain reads DGGITQSPKYLFRKEGQNVTLSCEQNLNHDAMYWYRQDPGQGLRLIYYSQIVNDFQKGDIAEGYSVSREKKESFPLTVTSAQKNPTAFYLCASSSGGRQTQYFGPGTRLLVL.

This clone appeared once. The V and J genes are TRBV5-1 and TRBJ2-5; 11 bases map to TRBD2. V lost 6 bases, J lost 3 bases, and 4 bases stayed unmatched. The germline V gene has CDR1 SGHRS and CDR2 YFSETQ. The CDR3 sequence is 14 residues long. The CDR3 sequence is CASTSGLAEETQYF. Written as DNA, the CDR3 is TGCGCCAGCACCTCGGGACTAGCGGAAGAGACCCAGTACTTC.

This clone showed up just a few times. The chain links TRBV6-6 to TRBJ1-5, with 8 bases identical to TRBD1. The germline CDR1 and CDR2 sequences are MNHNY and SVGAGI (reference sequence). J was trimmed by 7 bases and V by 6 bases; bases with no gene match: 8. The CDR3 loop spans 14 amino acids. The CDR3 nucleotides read TGTGCCAGCAGGGCGTCAGGACAGGGCCAGCCCCAGCATTTT. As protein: CASRASGQGQPQHF.

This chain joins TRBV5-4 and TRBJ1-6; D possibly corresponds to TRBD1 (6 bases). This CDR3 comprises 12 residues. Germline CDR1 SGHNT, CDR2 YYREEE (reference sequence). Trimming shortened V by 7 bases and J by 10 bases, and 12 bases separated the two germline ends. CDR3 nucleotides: TGTGCCAGCGGGACACCGAAGTCACCCCTCCACTTT. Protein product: CASGTPKSPLHF.

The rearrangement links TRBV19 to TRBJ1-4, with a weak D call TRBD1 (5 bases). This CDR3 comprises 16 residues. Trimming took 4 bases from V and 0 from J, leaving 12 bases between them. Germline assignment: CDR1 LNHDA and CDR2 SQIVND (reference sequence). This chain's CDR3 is CASSSLTVATNEKLFF. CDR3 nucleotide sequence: TGTGCCAGTAGTAGCCTGACAGTCGCAACTAATGAAAAACTGTTTTTT.

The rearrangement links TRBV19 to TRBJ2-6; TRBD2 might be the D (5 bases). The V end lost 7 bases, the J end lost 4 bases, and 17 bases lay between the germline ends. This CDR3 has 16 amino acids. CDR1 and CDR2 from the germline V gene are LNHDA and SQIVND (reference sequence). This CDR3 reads CASTDLKRGGANVLTF. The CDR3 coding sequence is TGTGCCAGTACGGACCTAAAGCGCGGGGGGGCCAACGTCCTGACTTTC.

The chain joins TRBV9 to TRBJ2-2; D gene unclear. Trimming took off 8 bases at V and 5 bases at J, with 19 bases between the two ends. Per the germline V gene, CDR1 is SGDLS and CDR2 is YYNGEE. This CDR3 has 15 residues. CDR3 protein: CARTLAPPVTGELFF. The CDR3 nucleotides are TGTGCCAGGACTCTGGCGCCCCCGGTAACCGGGGAGCTGTTTTTT.

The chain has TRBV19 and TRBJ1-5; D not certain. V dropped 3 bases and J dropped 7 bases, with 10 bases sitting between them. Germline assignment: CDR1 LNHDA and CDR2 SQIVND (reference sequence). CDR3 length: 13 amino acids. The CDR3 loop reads CASSIPGGQPQHF. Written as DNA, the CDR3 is TGTGCCAGTAGTATTCCGGGCGGCCAGCCCCAGCATTTT.

CDR3 bases: TGTGCCAGTAGTATAGGGGTAACTAATGAAAAACTGTTTTTT. Translation: CASSIGVTNEKLFF. The chain uses TRBV19 and TRBJ1-4; D is unresolved. V gave up 1 base and J gave up 1 base, with 4 bases separating them. The germline V gene has CDR1 LNHDA and CDR2 SQIVND (reference sequence). The CDR3 consists of 14 residues.